The next 20 T cell receptor beta chains were all read from a single sample in a study of shared clonotypes between healthy human individuals. TCRdb keeps only in-frame clones here, not all; method: immunoSEQ multiplex PCR. The table includes 650,000 to 700,000 clones, 90% detected once. The sample taken for sequencing was memory CD8+ T cells from PBMCs. The subset denotes: CD45RO+ cells pooled with CCR7-negative TemRA cells. The receptors shown here come from a man between 18 and 29 years old in good health. Some clones in this sample may be carry-over from other donors' samples.

The rearrangement joins TRBV27 to TRBJ2-7; TRBD1 aligns across 10 bases. Germline assignment: CDR1 MNHEY and CDR2 SMNVEV (reference sequence). This CDR3 has 15 amino acids. V was clipped by 4 bases and J by 6 bases; unmatched bases: 9. The CDR3 region has the DNA TGTGCCAGCAGTTCCGGGACAGGGGACGGCCTCGAGCAGTACTTC. Its protein product is CASSSGTGDGLEQYF.

The CDR3, as DNA: TGTGCCAGCAGCCCAGAGCTGACAGAGCTAATGGCAGAGACCCAGTACTTC. The encoded protein is CASSPELTELMAETQYF. The chain is built from TRBV11-2 and TRBJ2-5; a weak D match, TRBD1 (5 bases). Germline assignment: CDR1 SGHAT and CDR2 FQNNGV. This CDR3 has 17 amino acids. V dropped 5 bases and J dropped 4 bases, with 23 bases sitting between them. The whole variable domain, remainder taken from reference TRBV11-2 and TRBJ2-5, is EAGVAQSPRYKIIEKRQSVAFWCNPISGHATLYWYQQILGQGPKLLIQFQNNGVVDDSQLPKDRFSAERLKGVDSTLKIQPAKLEDSAVYLCASSPELTELMAETQYFGPGTRLLVL.

The J gene is TRBJ2-5, the V gene TRBV4-1; the D is unclear. CDR1 is MGHRA and CDR2 is YSYEKL in the germline V gene. This CDR3 spans 14 amino acids. Trimming removed 1 base at V and 7 bases at J, with 13 bases between. The CDR3 spells CASSQGPASWTQYF. CDR3 sequence (DNA): TGCGCCAGCAGCCAAGGACCGGCCTCTTGGACCCAGTACTTC.

This clone appeared once. The chain employs TRBV27 and TRBJ2-3; D remains unclear. Trimming removed 4 bases at V and 7 bases at J, with 15 bases between. Germline V lookup: CDR1 MNHEY, CDR2 SMNVEV (reference sequence). The CDR3 runs to 14 residues. The CDR3 reads CASSSVNTINTQYF. In DNA, the CDR3 is TGTGCCAGCAGTTCCGTTAACACGATAAATACGCAGTATTTT.

The V and J genes are TRBV16 and TRBJ1-2; TRBD1 agrees at 10 bases. The trim removed 0 bases at V and 6 bases at J, leaving 4 bases unmatched. The CDR3 is made up of 15 amino acids. Looked up from germline, CDR1 is KGHSY and CDR2 is FQNENV. CDR3 loop: CASSQSRDRGDGYTF. CDR3 DNA sequence: TGTGCCAGCAGCCAATCGAGGGACAGGGGTGATGGCTACACCTTC.

The V and J genes are TRBV9 and TRBJ1-1; D remains ambiguous. CDR1 is SGDLS, CDR2 YYNGEE, per germline. This CDR3 spans 12 amino acids. V lost 4 bases, J lost 1 base, and 5 bases lay in between. CDR3 in amino acids: CASSPGNTEAFF. Here the CDR3 DNA reads TGTGCCAGCAGCCCAGGGAACACTGAAGCTTTCTTT.

This clone was recorded once. J is TRBJ1-4 and V is TRBV11-3; D unresolved. The CDR3 has 15 residues. V was pared by 5 bases and J by 7 bases, with 17 bases between. Germline V lookup: CDR1 SGHNT, CDR2 YENEEA. The CDR3 here is CASSRKSVGGEKLFF. The CDR3 DNA follows: TGTGCCAGCAGCCGAAAGTCGGTAGGTGGTGAAAAACTGTTTTTT.

The chain uses TRBV28 and TRBJ2-7; D not certain. The length of the CDR3 is 13 residues. Germline assignment: CDR1 MDHEN and CDR2 SYDVKM. Trimming shortened V by 7 bases and J by 3 bases, and 13 bases separated the two germline ends. The chain's CDR3 is CASIPDGFYEQYF. The DNA of the CDR3 is TGTGCCAGCATCCCCGACGGGTTCTACGAGCAGTACTTC.

V gene TRBV4-1 combines with J gene TRBJ1-2; D is unclear. The CDR3 loop spans 13 amino acids. Germline-derived CDR1 and CDR2 are MGHRA and YSYEKL. Deletions cut 0 bases from V and 3 bases from J, with 5 bases between. The CDR3 DNA sequence: TGCGCCAGCAGCCAAGATTCCTACTATGGCTACACCTTC. The encoded protein is CASSQDSYYGYTF.

This sequence joins TRBV11-2 and TRBJ1-4, with D unclear. The CDR3 length is 15 residues. Trimming cost V 1 base and J 8 bases, with 14 bases left between them. Germline V gives CDR1 SGHAT, CDR2 FQNNGV. The CDR3 spells CASSLGSGFGEKLFF. For the CDR3, the DNA is TGTGCCAGCAGCTTAGGATCCGGGTTCGGCGAAAAACTGTTTTTT. The whole variable domain, remainder taken from reference TRBV11-2 and TRBJ1-4, is EAGVAQSPRYKIIEKRQSVAFWCNPISGHATLYWYQQILGQGPKLLIQFQNNGVVDDSQLPKDRFSAERLKGVDSTLKIQPAKLEDSAVYLCASSLGSGFGEKLFFGSGTQLSVL.

This rearrangement joins TRBV7-3 to TRBJ2-3, with 7 bases matching TRBD2. CDR3 length: 16 amino acids. Germline CDR1 is SGHTA and CDR2 is FQGTGA. V trimming: 3 bases; J trimming: 0 bases; junction bases outside the gene matches: 6. The CDR3 is CASSLREGPSTDTQYF. The DNA for the CDR3 is TGTGCCAGCAGCTTGAGGGAGGGCCCGAGCACAGATACGCAGTATTTT. The full variable domain, with the rest looked up from reference TRBV7-3 and TRBJ2-3, is GAGVSQTPSNKVTEKGKYVELRCDPISGHTALYWYRQSLGQGPEFLIYFQGTGAADDSGLPNDRFFAVRPEGSVSTLKIQRTERGDSAVYLCASSLREGPSTDTQYFGPGTRLTVL.

This clone was counted between two and nine times. This CDR3 is also generated by other DNA sequences in the sample. The chain employs TRBV27 and TRBJ1-5, with 7 bases that match TRBD1. Germline CDR1 and CDR2: MNHEY and SMNVEV (reference sequence). J was trimmed by 6 bases and V by 7 bases; bases with no gene match: 6. The CDR3 extends over 13 amino acids. The CDR3 DNA reads TGTGCCAGCACGCAGGGGGTCGGTCAGCCCCAGCATTTT. This codes for CASTQGVGQPQHF.

The genes are TRBV6-5 and TRBJ2-1; TRBD2 matches 7 bases. J was trimmed by 2 bases and V by 6 bases; bases with no gene match: 4. This CDR3 has 14 residues. CDR1 MNHEY and CDR2 SVGAGI come from the germline V gene. The CDR3 sequence is CASSQAGAYNEQFF. In DNA form, the CDR3 reads TGTGCCAGCAGCCAGGCGGGGGCCTACAATGAGCAGTTCTTC.

The V call is TRBV4-3, the J call TRBJ2-3; maybe TRBD2 (6 bases). With 0 bases removed from V and 6 bases from J, the gap between germline ends came to 13 bases. There are 15 residues in the CDR3. Germline values: CDR1 LGHNA, CDR2 YSLEER. CDR3: CASSQDGGSGDTQYF. In DNA, the CDR3 is TGCGCCAGCAGCCAAGATGGGGGGAGTGGGGATACGCAGTATTTT.

The chain carries TRBV4-3 and TRBJ2-7, with a possible D match to TRBD2 (6 bases). Germline CDR1 and CDR2: LGHNA and YSLEER. V lost 0 bases, J lost 3 bases, and 15 bases lay in between. This CDR3 has 16 amino acids. The CDR3 loop reads CASSQDFTGSSYEQYF. The CDR3 DNA reads TGCGCCAGCAGCCAAGATTTCACCGGGAGTAGCTACGAGCAGTACTTC.

This clone was observed a single time. The gene calls are TRBV6-5 and TRBJ1-4; weak D call: TRBD1 (6 bases). Germline V gene data show CDR1 as MNHEY and CDR2 as SVGAGI. V lost 7 bases to trimming and J lost 7 bases, with 13 bases between them. CDR3 length: 13 residues. The CDR3 spells CASMRGKGEKLFF. Written as DNA, the CDR3 is TGTGCCAGCATGAGGGGGAAAGGTGAAAAACTGTTTTTT.

With regard to this clone: The sample carries other DNA sequences with the same CDR3. This chain links TRBV27 with TRBJ2-1, with 13 bases that match TRBD2. CDR1 and CDR2 from the germline V gene are MNHEY and SMNVEV (reference sequence). CDR3 length: 16 amino acids. V lost 2 bases and J lost 6; bases outside the gene matches: 4. The CDR3 region is CASSLLLAGGPNEQFF. DNA of the CDR3: TGTGCCAGCAGTTTACTACTAGCGGGAGGGCCCAATGAGCAGTTCTTC.

The chain employs TRBV5-1 and TRBJ1-2; D not resolved. Trimming removed 3 bases from V and 4 bases from J, with 13 bases in between. CDR1 and CDR2 from the germline V gene are SGHRS and YFSETQ. The CDR3 spans 14 residues. Written as DNA, the CDR3 is TGCGCCAGCAGCTCAGTGGGCACCGTCTATGGCTACACCTTC. The encoded protein is CASSSVGTVYGYTF.

This chain joins TRBV7-9 and TRBJ2-7, with unresolved D. V shed 3 bases and J shed 0 bases, with 12 bases lying between them. Germline CDR1 reads SEHNR; CDR2 reads FQNEAQ (reference sequence). The CDR3 totals 15 residues. The CDR3 spells CASSLVRAFSYEQYF. The CDR3 coding sequence is TGTGCCAGCAGCTTGGTCCGGGCTTTCTCCTACGAGCAGTACTTC.

The CDR3 DNA reads as TGTGCCACCAGTAGATGGATCTCTGGGGCCAACGTCCTGACTTTC. Its translation is CATSRWISGANVLTF. The rearrangement links TRBV15 to TRBJ2-6; D not certain. Germline CDR1 is LNHNV and CDR2 is YYDKDF (reference sequence). V was trimmed by 6 bases and J by 0 bases, leaving 9 bases between them. The length of the CDR3 is 15 residues.